The TCR beta chain under discussion was sequenced for a study of blood T cell repertoires in COVID-19. This CDR3 has 14 amino acids. CDR1 is SGHTA, CDR2 FQGTGA, per germline. The V gene end was trimmed by 1 base and the J gene end by 4 bases; junction bases not matched to a gene: 2. The repertoire was sequenced with immunoSEQ multiplex PCR; TCRdb's copy has only in-frame clones and lacks some. The sample shows around 15,000 clones, 70% to 90% of them seen only once. The V gene is TRBV7-3, the J gene TRBJ2-7; 9 positions match TRBD2. The material sequenced was peripheral blood. The receptor was isolated from a man aged 55-75 years with acute or convalescent COVID-19. CDR3 region: CASSLSSGGYEQYF. DNA for the CDR3: TGTGCCAGCAGCTTAAGTAGCGGGGGTTACGAGCAGTACTTC.